This T cell receptor beta chain was captured by sequencing in a study of Ad26.COV2.S vaccination and SARS-CoV-2 variants. This clone was recorded a few times. The antigen remains undetermined. Other DNA variants within this sample encode the same CDR3. Only in-frame clones appear in the TCRdb table, and some are missing; sequencing was by immunoSEQ multiplex PCR. The table lists about 400,000 clones, 80% to 90% of them singletons. Specified treatment: roughly 18 received Ad26.COV2.S at low or high dose, single or two shots; 5 received placebo; per-sample allocation not given. Collection of the samples took place on day 63 after the first injection of vaccine or placebo. Overall study results and limits: Substantial breadth was reportedly displayed by spike-specific CD8+ and CD4+ T cell responses after vaccination.

V was cut by 2 bases and J by 6 bases, with 8 bases left in between. The CDR3 consists of 12 residues. Germline V gene lookup returns CDR1 LNHDA and CDR2 SQIVND (reference sequence). Sample: peripheral blood, taken in a trial of Ad26.COV2.S vaccine versus placebo. The chain is built from TRBV19 and TRBJ2-7, with a tentative D call TRBD2 (5 bases). The sequence derives from a person between 18 and 59 years old who received the Ad26.COV2.S COVID-19 vaccine or a placebo. This CDR3 is CASSIRAGEQYF. The CDR3 DNA reads as TGTGCCAGTAGTATACGGGCGGGCGAGCAGTACTTC. Variable domain in full (rest from reference TRBV19 and TRBJ2-7): DGGITQSPKYLFRKEGQNVTLSCEQNLNHDAMYWYRQDPGQGLRLIYYSQIVNDFQKGDIAEGYSVSREKKESFPLTVTSAQKNPTAFYLCASSIRAGEQYFGPGTRLTVT.